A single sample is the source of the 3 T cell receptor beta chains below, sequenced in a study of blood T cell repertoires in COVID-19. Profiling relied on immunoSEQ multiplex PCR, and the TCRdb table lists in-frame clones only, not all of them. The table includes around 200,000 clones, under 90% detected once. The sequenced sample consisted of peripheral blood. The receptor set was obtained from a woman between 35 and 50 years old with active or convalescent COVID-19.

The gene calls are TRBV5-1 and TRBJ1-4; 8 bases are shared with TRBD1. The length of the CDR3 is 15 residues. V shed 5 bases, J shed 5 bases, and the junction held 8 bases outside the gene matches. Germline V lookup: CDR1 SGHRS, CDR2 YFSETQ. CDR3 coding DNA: TGCGCCAGCAGACCCGAGGACAGGGAGAATGAAAAACTGTTTTTT. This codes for CASRPEDRENEKLFF.

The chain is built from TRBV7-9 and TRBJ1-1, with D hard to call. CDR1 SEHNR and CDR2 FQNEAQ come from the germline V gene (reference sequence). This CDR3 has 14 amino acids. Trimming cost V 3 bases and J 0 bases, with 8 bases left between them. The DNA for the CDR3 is TGTGCCAGCAGCTTTGGTTCGGTGAACACTGAAGCTTTCTTT. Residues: CASSFGSVNTEAFF.

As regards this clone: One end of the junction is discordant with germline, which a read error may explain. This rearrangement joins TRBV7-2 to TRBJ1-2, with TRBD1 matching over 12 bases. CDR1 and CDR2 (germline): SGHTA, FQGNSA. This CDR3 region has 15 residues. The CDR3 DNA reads TGTGCCAGCAGCTTAGGAGGGGGACAGGGGGCGCTTTTTGCCTTC. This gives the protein CASSLGGGQGALFAF.